A single TCR beta chain is shown here with its context. Its antigen is not known. A much bigger clone sits one base away, suggesting this may be a read error. This entry belongs to a study of T cells in Graves' hyperthyroidism and ophthalmopathy. Study-wide findings and caveats: Ophthalmopathy was predicted by the model a median of about 6.7 months ahead of onset.

V was clipped by 4 bases and J by 7 bases, with 16 bases between them. The CDR3 totals 14 residues. Germline CDR1 is SGHAT and CDR2 is FQNNGV. Amplification yielded TCR beta CDR3 regions, with RNA transcripts as the source. RT-PCR in the first round (using the HTBI primer set) targeted the TCR CDR3. MiXCR was run by TCRdb on the multiplex PCR reads, yielding one entry per CDR3 protein. The sample holds 500,000 to 800,000 distinct CDR3 sequences, about 45% seen once. This chain uses TRBV11-2 with TRBJ2-5; the D gene is possibly TRBD1 (5 bases). This sequence originates from an adult man with Graves' disease, either hyperthyroidism or ophthalmopathy (not recorded which). The sequenced sample was peripheral blood or thyroid tissue (not recorded which). CDR3: CASSSQQAAVTQYF. The DNA for the CDR3 is TGTGCCAGCAGCTCCCAACAGGCAGCCGTGACCCAGTACTTC.